Below, 16 T cell receptor beta chains from the same sample are listed, as sequenced in a study of PD-L1 blockade in urothelial cancer. Time point noted: pretreatment peripheral blood. Profiling relied on immunoSEQ multiplex PCR, and the TCRdb table lists in-frame clones only, not all of them. The table includes around 43,000 clones, about 88% detected once. Material: PBMCs, obtained around atezolizumab (anti-PD-L1) treatment. The source is a donor at least 40 years old with urothelial cancer.

The chain couples TRBV4-2 to TRBJ2-7; D is ambiguous. Germline CDR1 and CDR2: LGHNA and YNFKEQ. The CDR3 is 15 residues long. Trimming left V 3 bases short and J 2 bases short, with 14 bases between. Here the CDR3 reads CASSHGDSPTYEQYF. For the CDR3, the DNA is TGTGCCAGCAGCCATGGAGACTCGCCGACCTACGAGCAGTACTTC.

The chain uses TRBV6-5 and TRBJ2-4, with 9 nucleotides matching TRBD1. V was clipped by 4 bases and J by 7 bases; unmatched bases: 11. Germline V gives CDR1 MNHEY, CDR2 SVGAGI. This CDR3 region has 16 residues. The CDR3 region has the DNA TGTGCCAGCAGTTTCGTCATAGGACAGGGGTTCAACATTCAGTACTTC. Translated, it gives CASSFVIGQGFNIQYF.

This chain links TRBV7-2 with TRBJ2-7, with TRBD1 matching 7 bases. J gave up 2 bases and V 5 bases, and 9 bases lay outside the gene matches. The germline CDR1 and CDR2 sequences are SGHTA and FQGNSA. CDR3 length: 15 amino acids. CDR3 coding DNA: TGTGCCAGCAGCCCCGCCGGACAGGACGCCTACGAGCAGTACTTC. Its protein is CASSPAGQDAYEQYF. Using reference TRBV7-2 and TRBJ2-7 for the parts outside the CDR3, the full variable domain is GAGVSQSPSNKVTEKGKDVELRCDPISGHTALYWYRQSLGQGLEFLIYFQGNSAPDKSGLPSDRFSAERTGGSVSTLTIQRTQQEDSAVYLCASSPAGQDAYEQYFGPGTRLTVT.

The chain couples TRBV19 to TRBJ1-1; D uncertain. Deletions cut 6 bases from V and 7 bases from J, with 18 bases between. The CDR3 runs 14 residues. Germline V gene data show CDR1 as LNHDA and CDR2 as SQIVND (reference sequence). The CDR3 DNA reads as TGTGCCAGTAGCCCCCTAGCGGGGTGGAATGAAGCTTTCTTT. Its translation: CASSPLAGWNEAFF. Variable domain in full (rest from reference TRBV19 and TRBJ1-1): DGGITQSPKYLFRKEGQNVTLSCEQNLNHDAMYWYRQDPGQGLRLIYYSQIVNDFQKGDIAEGYSVSREKKESFPLTVTSAQKNPTAFYLCASSPLAGWNEAFFGQGTRLTVV.

This clone has more than one count but fewer than ten. V and J are TRBV7-9 and TRBJ1-1; possibly TRBD1 for D (5 bases). The V end was cut by 5 bases, the J end by 11 bases, with 21 bases between. The germline CDR1 and CDR2 sequences are SEHNR and FQNEAQ (reference sequence). The CDR3 length is 14 residues. The CDR3 is CASSPGAGRSAAFF. CDR3 in DNA: TGTGCCAGCAGCCCCGGGGCAGGGAGGTCCGCGGCTTTCTTT.

This CDR3 is CASSLEGQPTDTQYF. The CDR3 DNA is TGCGCCAGCAGCTTGGAGGGACAGCCCACAGATACGCAGTATTTT. The V gene is TRBV5-1, the J gene TRBJ2-3; 7 nucleotides align to TRBD1. CDR3 length equals 15 residues. V lost 0 bases and J lost 2; bases outside the gene matches: 3. Germline V gives CDR1 SGHRS, CDR2 YFSETQ.

The genes are TRBV30 and TRBJ1-4; weak D call: TRBD1 (6 bases). Germline assignment: CDR1 GTSNPN and CDR2 SVGIG (reference sequence). Trimming took off 1 base at V and 8 bases at J, with 11 bases between the two ends. The CDR3 covers 13 residues. CDR3 region: CAWSGTAPEKLFF. In DNA, the CDR3 is TGTGCCTGGAGTGGGACAGCACCCGAAAAACTGTTTTTT.

The CDR3 DNA sequence: TGCGCCAGCAGCCCCCCGACAGATACGCAGTATTTT. This sequence encodes CASSPPTDTQYF. The V gene is TRBV4-1, the J gene TRBJ2-3; D gene unclear. The CDR3 totals 12 residues. Germline V gene sequence: CDR1 MGHRA, CDR2 YSYEKL. V lost 4 bases to trimming and J lost 3 bases, with 5 bases between them.

This clone was seen only a few times. The chain joins TRBV7-9 to TRBJ2-5; 9 bases agree with TRBD1. The CDR3 is made up of 17 amino acids. Looked up from germline, CDR1 is SEHNR and CDR2 is FQNEAQ (reference sequence). Trimming removed 1 base from V and 3 bases from J; junction bases left unmatched: 9. The CDR3: CASSLGIRDRAEETQYF. The CDR3 DNA reads as TGTGCCAGCAGCTTAGGTATCCGGGACAGGGCGGAAGAGACCCAGTACTTC. The variable domain in full, with the rest retrieved from reference TRBV7-9 and TRBJ2-5, is DTGVSQNPRHKITKRGQNVTFRCDPISEHNRLYWYRQTLGQGPEFLTYFQNEAQLEKSRLLSDRFSAERPKGSFSTLEIQRTEQGDSAMYLCASSLGIRDRAEETQYFGPGTRLLVL.

The chain couples TRBV5-1 to TRBJ2-7; 16 bases line up with TRBD2. This CDR3 is 14 amino acids long. The germline gives CDR1 SGHRS, CDR2 YFSETQ. V shed 3 bases and J 9 bases; nucleotides not matched to a gene: 3. The CDR3 bases are TGCGCCAGCAGCTCCGGGACTAGCGGGAGGGGGCAGTACTTC. Amino acid sequence: CASSSGTSGRGQYF.

V and J are TRBV7-2 and TRBJ1-1; tentatively, D is TRBD1 (6 bases). The length of the CDR3 is 15 residues. Looked up from germline, CDR1 is SGHTA and CDR2 is FQGNSA. V lost 5 bases, J lost 2 bases, and 15 bases lay in between. CDR3 in DNA: TGTGCCAGCAGCCTCCGGCAGGGGTATAACACTGAAGCTTTCTTT. This encodes CASSLRQGYNTEAFF.

The rearrangement links TRBV10-1 to TRBJ2-1; 14 bases map to TRBD2. This CDR3 region has 17 residues. Germline V gives CDR1 WNHNN, CDR2 SYGVQD (reference sequence). V gave up 0 bases and J gave up 7 bases; unmatched junction bases: 5. DNA for the CDR3: TGCGCCAGCAGTGAGTCAGGGACTAGCGGGAGTTATAATGAGCAGTTCTTC. Translated: CASSESGTSGSYNEQFF.

This chain links TRBV28 with TRBJ2-7; possibly TRBD1 for D (6 bases). This CDR3 contains 12 residues. The germline V and J ends were trimmed by 6 bases and 3 bases, with 9 bases remaining between them. Per the germline V gene, CDR1 is MDHEN and CDR2 is SYDVKM. Here the CDR3 reads CASRTGSYEQYF. The CDR3 coding sequence is TGTGCCAGCAGGACAGGTAGCTACGAGCAGTACTTC.

The CDR3 region is CASSLGPNTGELFF. As DNA, the CDR3 is TGCGCCAGCAGCTTGGGGCCGAACACCGGGGAGCTGTTTTTT. The V call is TRBV5-1, the J call TRBJ2-2, with D uncertain. There are 14 residues in the CDR3. The V and J ends lost 0 bases and 0 bases respectively, with 3 bases between them. Germline V gene lookup returns CDR1 SGHRS and CDR2 YFSETQ.

The rearrangement joins TRBV27 to TRBJ1-2; 7 bases are shared with TRBD1. Germline CDR1 MNHEY, CDR2 SMNVEV (reference sequence). This CDR3 is built from 14 residues. Trimming removed 5 bases from V and 5 bases from J; junction bases left unmatched: 8. CDR3 nucleotide sequence: TGTGCCAGCAGTCCCGACAGGGTGTGGTATGGCTACACCTTC. Translation: CASSPDRVWYGYTF.

This rearrangement joins TRBV7-2 to TRBJ2-1, with D maybe TRBD2 (6 bases). V was cut by 1 base and J by 7 bases, with 17 bases left in between. The CDR3 sequence is 16 residues long. Germline loops: CDR1 SGHTA, CDR2 FQGNSA. DNA for the CDR3: TGTGCCAGCAGCTTAGTTGGGGGGTCCACGTGGAATGAGCAGTTCTTC. Protein sequence: CASSLVGGSTWNEQFF.